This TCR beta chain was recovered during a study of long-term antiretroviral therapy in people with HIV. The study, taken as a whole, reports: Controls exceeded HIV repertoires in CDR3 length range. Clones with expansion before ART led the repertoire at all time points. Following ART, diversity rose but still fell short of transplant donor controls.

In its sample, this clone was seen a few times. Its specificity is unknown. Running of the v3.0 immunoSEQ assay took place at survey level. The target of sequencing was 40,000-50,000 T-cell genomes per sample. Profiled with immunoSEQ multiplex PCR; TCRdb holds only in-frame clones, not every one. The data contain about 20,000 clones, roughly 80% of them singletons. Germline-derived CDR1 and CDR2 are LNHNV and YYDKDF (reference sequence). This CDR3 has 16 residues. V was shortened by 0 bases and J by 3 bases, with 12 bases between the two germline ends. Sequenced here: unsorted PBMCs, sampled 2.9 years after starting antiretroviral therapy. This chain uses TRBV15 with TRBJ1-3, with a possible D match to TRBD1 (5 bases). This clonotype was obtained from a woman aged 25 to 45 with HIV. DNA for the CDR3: TGTGCCACCAGCAGAGATGGGGCTTACGTTGGAAACACCATATATTTT. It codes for CATSRDGAYVGNTIYF.